Sequencing of this T cell receptor beta chain was carried out in a study of regulatory T cells in long-lasting Graves disease. The CDR3 length is 14 residues. The V segment lost 1 base and the J segment 10 bases; nucleotides outside the gene matches: 3. Germline V gene sequence: CDR1 SGHRS, CDR2 YFSETQ. Notes on the study in general: The study found lower TCR diversity in persistent Graves' patients than in newly diagnosed ones. Favoring TRBV28, TRBJ1-2 and TRBJ2-5 was a feature seen in persistent disease.

Investigators prepared the TCR beta libraries by applying iRepertoire HTBI primers and Arm-PCR of CDR3 regions. TCRdb processed the multiplex PCR reads anew with MiXCR; each CDR3 protein has one entry. The data show roughly 700,000 distinct CDR3 sequences, about 32% seen once. Time point meaning: persistent/refractory GD, antithyroid drugs over 5 years with positive TRAb. The TCR library used RNA extracted from PBMCs. From an endocrinology department in Xi'an, China, came the patients. As regards this clonotype: Antigen specificity is unknown.

The source of this sequence is a female donor with Graves disease. The rearrangement links TRBV5-1 to TRBJ1-6, with 9 bases matching TRBD1. Sequences were derived from peripheral blood mononuclear cells (PBMCs), sampled when the disease was refractory, from a patient treated with antithyroid drugs. Written as DNA, the CDR3 is TGCGCCAGCAGCTTGACAGGGGGCAGGTCACCCCTCCACTTT. Protein product: CASSLTGGRSPLHF.